The entry that follows covers one TCR beta chain sequence. These data belong to a study of T cells after yellow fever vaccination. General study results and limits: FACS-sorted repertoires might harbor abundant contaminating clonotypes from the bulk population. Reappearing after the booster were most of the clones from primary vaccination (about 96% CD4, around 88% CD8). The appearance of a small share of clonotypes in both CD4 and CD8 compartments was observed.

V was clipped by 5 bases and J by 5 bases, with 15 bases between them. The CDR3 covers 15 residues. The germline CDR1 and CDR2 sequences are SEHNR and FQNEAQ (reference sequence). In making TCR cDNA, 5'RACE template switching added a universal primer site and UMIs to it. TCRdb processed the 5' RACE reads anew with MiXCR; each CDR3 protein has one entry. Of 100,000 or so distinct CDR3 sequences listed, 7.5% to 10% were seen once; the top ten hold roughly 17%. The sample here was CD8+ T cells not binding an NS4B(214-222) dextramer, sorted from PBMCs, taken more than 14 days after the first yellow fever vaccination. The chain uses TRBV7-9 and TRBJ2-2; weak D call: TRBD1 (6 bases). This TCR derives from a man aged 18 to 29 who received the YFV17D yellow fever vaccine. Written as DNA, the CDR3 is TGTGCCAGCAGCATCCGGGACACCCGAACCGGGGAGCTGTTTTTT. This gives the protein CASSIRDTRTGELFF.